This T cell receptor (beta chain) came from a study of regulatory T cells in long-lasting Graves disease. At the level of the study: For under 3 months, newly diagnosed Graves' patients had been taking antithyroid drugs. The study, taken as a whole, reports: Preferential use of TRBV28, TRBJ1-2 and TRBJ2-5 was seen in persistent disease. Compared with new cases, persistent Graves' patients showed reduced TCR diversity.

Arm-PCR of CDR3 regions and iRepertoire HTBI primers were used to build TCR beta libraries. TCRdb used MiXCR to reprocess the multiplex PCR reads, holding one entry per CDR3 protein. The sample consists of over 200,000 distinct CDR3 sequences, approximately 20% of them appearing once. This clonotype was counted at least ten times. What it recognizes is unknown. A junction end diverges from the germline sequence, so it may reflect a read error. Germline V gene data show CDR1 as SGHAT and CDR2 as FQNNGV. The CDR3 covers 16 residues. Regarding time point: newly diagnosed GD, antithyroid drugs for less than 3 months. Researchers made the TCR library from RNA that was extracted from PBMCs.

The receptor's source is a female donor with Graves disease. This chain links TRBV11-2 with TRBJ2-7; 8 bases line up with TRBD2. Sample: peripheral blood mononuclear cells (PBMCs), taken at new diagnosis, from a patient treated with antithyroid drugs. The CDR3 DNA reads TGCGCCAGCAGCCAAGATACGAGCGGGAGCTCCTACGAGCAGTACTTC. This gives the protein CASSQDTSGSSYEQYF.